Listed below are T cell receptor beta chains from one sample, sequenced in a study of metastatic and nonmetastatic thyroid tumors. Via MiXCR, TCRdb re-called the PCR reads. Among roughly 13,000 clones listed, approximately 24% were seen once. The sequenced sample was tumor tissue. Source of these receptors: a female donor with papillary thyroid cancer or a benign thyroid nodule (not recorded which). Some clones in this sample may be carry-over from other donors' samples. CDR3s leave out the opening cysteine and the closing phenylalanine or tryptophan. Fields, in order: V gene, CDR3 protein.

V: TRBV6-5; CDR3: ASSYARRGYNEQF
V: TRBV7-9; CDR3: ASSLAQGGDEQF
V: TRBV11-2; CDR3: ASSLAPAAKQF
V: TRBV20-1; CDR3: SAPKRGRTPMNTEAF
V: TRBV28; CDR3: ASSLIGGYGYT
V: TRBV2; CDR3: ASSEGQGGKEKLF
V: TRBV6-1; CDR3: ASSDLPTLAGLEETQY
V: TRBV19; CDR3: ASRITGAKNIQY
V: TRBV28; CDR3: ASSRIGRTNEKLF
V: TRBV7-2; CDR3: ASSLRISDTQY
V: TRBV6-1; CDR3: ASQFGENQPQH
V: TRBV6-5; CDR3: ASSYSWGDRGAAGELF
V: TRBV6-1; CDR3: ASSLDREQPQH
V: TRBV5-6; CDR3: ASSSRISGEKLF
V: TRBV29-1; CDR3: SVKRTSGSSYEQY
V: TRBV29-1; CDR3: SVGPGWGMNTEAF
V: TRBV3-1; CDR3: ASSQVADTKY
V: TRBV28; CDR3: ASAGEQY
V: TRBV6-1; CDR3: ASSELEDEQY
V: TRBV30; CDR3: AWSPGPWENTEAF
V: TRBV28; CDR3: ASSPRGGLAPYEQY
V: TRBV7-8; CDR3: ASSLRVQGAVEGYT